A single TCR beta chain is shown here with its context. This clone was picked up a small number of times. The antigen it recognizes is unknown. No clone much larger than this one lies a single base away; base qualities are absent. The cohort consisted of 650 to 850 healthy bone marrow donors. At the time of sampling, every cohort member was nominally healthy, though immune exposures that went unrecorded were likely present. The donor was CMV seronegative and belonged to the group of around 350 seronegative cohort members. A peripheral blood sample was provided by each donor, and peripheral blood mononuclear cells were used for TCR beta sequencing. Genomic DNA was extracted from the blood cell samples with the Qiagen DNeasy Blood Extraction Kit. This record comes from a study of cytomegalovirus exposure and HLA in healthy donors (TCRdb year 2017). Study-wide context: In an earlier analysis of about 560 of the donors, approximately 260 Gb of sequence data and just under 120 million unique TCR beta sequences from about 179 million T cells were reported. Using immunosequencing, the study profiled T cell repertoires from 666 subjects and related those repertoires to cytomegalovirus serostatus. HLA typing included class I and class II loci at four-digit resolution. Besides the first cohort of around 700 subjects, a separate validation cohort made up of about 120 different subjects was used. The later analysis used no new phenotypic data to find candidate immune exposures, relying instead on TCR beta sequences and their occurrence across donors. An earlier analysis of 500 to 750 of the donors applied high-throughput TCR beta sequencing to assess whether each TCR beta V gene segment acted as functional or pseudogenic. Of the 300 to 450 genotyped donors, 65% to 90% were placed in the genetic ancestry cluster associated with self-reported Caucasian donors. Typing coverage varied by locus: roughly 620-640 donors for A, B, C, DRB1 and DQB1; some 520 for DQA1; more than 600 for DPA1; 450 to 480 for DPB1. Among a few hundred genotyped donors of the cohort, an average of about 240,000 unique TCR beta nucleotide sequences were sequenced per donor, roughly a sixth of them non-productive. About 330 gigabases of sequencing data and around 85 million unique TCR sequences made up an early release that covered approximately 650 HLA-typed donors. A later analysis re-analyzed previously published TCR beta repertoires from 660 or so donors and added high-resolution HLA genotyping to study TCR occurrence patterns. Because of strong linkage in the cohort, four to six DR-DQ haplotypes were treated as single units for association and clustering. The study aimed to test whether signatures of past pathogen exposure could be identified by cataloging public T cell receptors. Genome-wide SNP genotypes for about 60% of the 666 donors were used in a later genetic analysis, which treated that subset as a discovery cohort. Donor age, sex, ethnicity and CMV serostatus were compiled together with the repertoire data. To predict cytomegalovirus infection status, the study combined high-throughput TCR immunosequencing, statistical association of individual TCRs with disease status, and machine learning. Every discovery cohort repertoire had been produced on one sequencing platform.

Library method: the immunoSEQ multiplex PCR assay. A mixture of 60 forward primers for TCR Vbeta segments and 13 reverse primers for TCR Jbeta segments was used in the multiplex PCR. The CDR3 region of rearranged TCR beta genes was amplified from genomic DNA with a multiplex PCR assay. Amplified TCR beta libraries were sequenced as 87-base-pair reads on the Illumina HiSeq System. The original methods were these. A later analysis counted about 82 million unique TCR beta chains across the 550 to 800 repertoires, and some 12 million of these chains were shared by at least two donors. Raw reads were error-corrected and collapsed into unique sequences with a nearest-neighbor algorithm that merged closely related sequences to remove PCR and sequencing errors. Alignment of CDR3 sequences to IMGT reference sequences was used to assign V, D and J gene segments. Each retained sequence needed at least a six-nucleotide match to both a V gene segment and a J gene segment. Rearrangements were called productive when the CDR3 lacked stop codons and stayed in frame with V and J; all others were non-productive. Following IMGT convention, CDR3 was defined as the stretch from the second conserved V-encoded cysteine to the conserved J-encoded phenylalanine. The earlier analysis of about 610 of the donors excluded sequences that lacked an unambiguous match to a single V gene segment. An earlier analysis of 500 to 700 of the donors classified V segments as functional when productive rearrangements were above 56.7% and as segregating when the standard deviation between donors was above 5%. A statistical classification framework was developed to diagnose cytomegalovirus status using the catalog of TCR beta chain sequences. In a later analysis, V and J genes were assigned by comparing TCR nucleotide sequences against IMGT/GENE-DB human TR gene sequences. In a later analysis, CDR3 sequences and most-parsimonious VDJ recombination scenarios were assigned using the TCRdist pipeline. In a later analysis, each TCR beta chain was defined by its CDR3 amino acid sequence together with its V-gene family, and reads lacking a unique V-gene family were excluded. To address suspected cross-contamination and a sequencing artifact, a later analysis removed roughly 580 highly shared, low-generation-probability nucleotide sequences. In a later analysis, a clonal expansion index for each public chain was calculated from normalized within-repertoire ranks of inferred template counts. In a later analysis, generation probabilities were computed using a VDJ recombination model fitted to out-of-frame rearrangements, and the results were checked against IGoR. In a later analysis, hypergeometric tests were used to score TCR-TCR, TCR-HLA and TCR-CMV co-occurrence, with a repertoire-size bias correction applied to TCR pairs. A later analysis estimated false discovery rates by permuting HLA or CMV assignments 20 times. A later analysis grouped co-occurring TCRs with DBSCAN, adding TCRdist sequence similarity when clustering within HLA-allele-positive subsets. Repertoires with fewer than 30,000 or more than 120,000 public chains, plus five repertoires with anomalous nucleotide sharing, were excluded from co-occurrence clustering. TCRdb mirrors the immuneACCESS table, restricted to in-frame sequences. Some clones are absent from its copies; in checked studies, under half trace to an unresolved V gene, and the reason for the others is unknown. D and trimming were read from the DNA, whereas the V and J calls and clone size are those reported in that table. The sample table records about 150,000 clones; around three quarters of these occur just once. Jointly, the top ten make up approximately 3.1% of the sample.

Spanning cysteine to phenylalanine, the CDR3 consists of 15 amino acids. Here the CDR3 DNA is all that survives: 45 bases in frame from base 1. Via the germline V gene, CDR1 is SGHRS and CDR2 YFSETQ. Cut back by 4 bases and 6 bases, the V and J ends lie 19 bases apart. What the authors observed across the whole study: A group of highly shared sequence variants was considered likely to be a technical artifact of the sequencing pipeline. Linkage disequilibrium might explain the correlated functional status among segregating V segments, but an unknown experimental factor could not be excluded. A further reported finding was that TCR beta sequences accurately predicted the HLA-A and HLA-B alleles for most subjects in the first cohort. While some public TCRs were present in many individuals, most TCR sequences turned up only very rarely across donors. In vitro tests confirmed that three of the cytomegalovirus-associated TCR beta chains recognize cytomegalovirus antigens. Because some donors lacked HLA typing at each locus, the association tests relied only on the typed subset. In a later analysis, HLA-associated TCR beta chains were found to be more clonally expanded and to have lower generation probabilities than equally common non-associated chains. It was suggested by the authors that the approach could potentially be generalized to other disease states and immunological phenotypes. The classifier was reported to diagnose cytomegalovirus status with high specificity and sensitivity in both the original and validation cohorts. In a later analysis, 16,951 TCR beta sequences were associated with specific HLA alleles at a false discovery rate of 0.05. In a later analysis, TCR association rates were found to vary across HLA loci, with the most associated TCRs seen for DRB1 alleles and the fewest for HLA-C alleles. Because the 87-base-pair reads could not distinguish some IMGT-functional V segments, including TRBV6-2 and TRBV6-3, those segments were excluded. The presence/absence analyses assumed that sequencing depth was roughly uniform across donors, and that assumption may not be true. A total of about 180 TCR beta chains were listed by the study as associated with cytomegalovirus. Immune exposure information for the cohort was limited to CMV serostatus. According to a later analysis, parvovirus B19, influenza, CMV and Epstein-Barr virus appeared linked to several top co-occurrence clusters. In a later analysis, most CMV-associated TCR beta chains were found to appear HLA-restricted, with HLA associations seemingly driven largely by CMV exposure. In a later genetic analysis, a missense DCLRE1C variant was associated with V-gene and J-gene trimming of TCR beta chains, and the association was replicated in an independent cohort. In an earlier analysis of more than 450 of the donors, most TCR beta V segments were observed in productive rearrangements about 90% or about 30% of the time, broadly matching IMGT annotations. According to a later genetic analysis, donors in an Asian-associated ancestry cluster had fewer N-insertions in productive TCRs than the approximately 670-donor mean. This cohort had only TCR beta chains sequenced, and the lack of alpha or paired-chain data limited which features could be detected. Because counts were too low, roughly 16 rarely observed V segments, including chromosome 9 orphons, were left out of the earlier analysis of approximately 500 of the donors. Strong co-occurrence of HLA alleles, especially DR and DQ, made assigning TCR associations to individual alleles difficult.

Source material: PBMCs. The rearranged segments are TRBV5-1 and TRBJ1-2, and perhaps TRBD1 as D gene, on 6 matching bases. This sequence was found in a woman in her 40s in good health and CMV-seronegative. The nucleotide sequence reads as follows: TGCGCCAGCAGCCGGTTGTCAGGGGCGCAAAATGGCTACACCTTC. This translates into CASSRLSGAQNGYTF.